A single sample is the source of the 9 T cell receptor beta chains below, sequenced in a study of CD8 T cells in Susac syndrome. With random hexamers, roughly 0.5 to 1 ug RNA was reverse transcribed. TCRdb recomputed calls from the immunoSEQ multiplex PCR reads with MiXCR, one row per CDR3 protein. The sample lists 170,000 or so distinct CDR3 sequences, about 96% occurring once. The specimen sequenced was CD4+ T cells from PBMCs. These receptors came from a human donor with Susac syndrome.

The chain carries TRBV6-5 and TRBJ1-2; D may be TRBD1 (6 bases). Per germline, CDR1 MNHEY and CDR2 SVGAGI. The CDR3 sequence is 13 residues long. The V end lost 6 bases, the J end lost 7 bases, and 15 bases lay between the germline ends. CDR3 coding DNA: TGTGCCAGCAGGTCGACAGGAGGTTCTGGCTACACCTTC. This gives the protein CASRSTGGSGYTF.

The chain couples TRBV20-1 to TRBJ1-5; D gene unclear. The length of the CDR3 is 17 residues. The germline gives CDR1 DFQATT, CDR2 SNEGSKA (reference sequence). V was shortened by 0 bases and J by 2 bases, with 17 bases between the two germline ends. The CDR3 DNA reads as TGCAGTGCTAGAGATCGGGCCGGCGGGAGGGGCAATCAGCCCCAGCATTTT. Its translation is CSARDRAGGRGNQPQHF.

The gene calls are TRBV12-3 or TRBV12-4 and TRBJ1-2, with 10 bases that match TRBD1. Unmatched junction bases numbered 7, after V lost 6 bases and J lost 0 bases. The CDR3 has 16 amino acids. The CDR3 protein is CASRSGTGATNYGYTF. The DNA of the CDR3 is TGTGCCAGCAGGTCCGGGACAGGGGCTACTAACTATGGCTACACCTTC.

The chain recombines TRBV5-1 with TRBJ2-3; 11 bases are shared with TRBD2. Germline V gene sequence: CDR1 SGHRS, CDR2 YFSETQ. The CDR3 is 17 amino acids. The V segment lost 3 bases and the J segment 2 bases; nucleotides outside the gene matches: 8. CDR3 sequence (DNA): TGCGCCAGCAGCTGGCGACTAGCGGGGCCTTACACAGATACGCAGTATTTT. Protein sequence: CASSWRLAGPYTDTQYF.

This chain joins TRBV28 and TRBJ2-1, with a possible D match to TRBD1 (5 bases). The germline V gene has CDR1 MDHEN and CDR2 SYDVKM. The CDR3 length is 13 residues. The V gene lost 3 bases and the J gene lost 6 bases, with 9 bases spanning the gap. The CDR3 DNA reads as TGTGCCAGCAGTTTTGGGGCACCCAATGAGCAGTTCTTC. It translates to CASSFGAPNEQFF.

This rearrangement joins TRBV29-1 to TRBJ1-1; 10 bases align to TRBD1. In germline, CDR1 is SQVTM, CDR2 ANQGSEA. V was pared by 7 bases and J by 7 bases, with 6 bases of the junction left unmatched. The CDR3 has 12 amino acids. CDR3 DNA: TGCAGCGGACGGGGACAGGGGCATGAAGCTTTCTTT. It translates to CSGRGQGHEAFF.

Only one count was recorded for this clonotype. The chain combines TRBV2 with TRBJ1-5; D is unclear. Germline CDR1 reads SNHLY; CDR2 reads FYNNEI. V was cut by 1 base and J by 5 bases, with 15 bases left in between. The CDR3 is made up of 16 amino acids. CDR3 loop: CASSEESTKSYQPQHF. The CDR3 DNA follows: TGTGCCAGCAGTGAAGAGTCGACAAAAAGTTATCAGCCCCAGCATTTT.

The chain is built from TRBV30 and TRBJ2-2; D unresolved. The length of the CDR3 is 13 residues. Trimming left V 0 bases short and J 5 bases short, with 7 bases between. The germline gives CDR1 GTSNPN, CDR2 SVGIG (reference sequence). CDR3: CAWSVLWTGELFF. CDR3 bases: TGTGCCTGGAGTGTACTCTGGACCGGGGAGCTGTTTTTT.

CDR3 DNA sequence: TGTGCCAGCAGCGCGGGTCCCACCATCCCCGAGCAGTACTTC. It translates to CASSAGPTIPEQYF. The chain carries TRBV7-8 and TRBJ2-7; a weak D match, TRBD2 (5 bases). The germline V gene encodes CDR1 SGHVS and CDR2 FQNEAQ. The CDR3 covers 14 residues. The V gene lost 5 bases and the J gene lost 6 bases, with 17 bases spanning the gap.